This T cell receptor beta chain was sequenced during a study of PD-1 blockade in mismatch repair-deficient tumors. Study-wide background: Enrolled about 2012-2016, patients had progressing, pretreated mismatch repair-deficient cancers of over nine types.

Repertoires were generated with immunoSEQ multiplex PCR, while TCRdb's copy carries only in-frame clones and drops some. The repertoire includes 75,000 to 80,000 clones, 80% to 90% of them detected once, and approximately 5.5% sits in the top ten. Study observations and caveats: Tumor-resident clones, often absent from pretreatment blood, expanded after pembrolizumab and then contracted.

Mismatch repair deficiency was confirmed in all patients, by PCR or immunohistochemistry. TCRs were sequenced from three patients responding to pembrolizumab. Trimming left V 7 bases short and J 4 bases short, with 14 bases between. Germline V lookup: CDR1 MNHEY, CDR2 SVGAGI. CDR3 length: 14 residues. Concerning this clone: The antigen remains undetermined.

The receptor's source is an adult with mismatch repair-deficient cancer. This specimen consisted of peripheral blood, obtained 44 weeks after starting pembrolizumab. J is TRBJ2-1 and V is TRBV6-5; D is possibly TRBD1 (6 bases). The CDR3 loop reads CASNRGSGYNEQFF. The CDR3 nucleotides read TGTGCCAGCAATAGGGGGAGTGGTTACAATGAGCAGTTCTTC.